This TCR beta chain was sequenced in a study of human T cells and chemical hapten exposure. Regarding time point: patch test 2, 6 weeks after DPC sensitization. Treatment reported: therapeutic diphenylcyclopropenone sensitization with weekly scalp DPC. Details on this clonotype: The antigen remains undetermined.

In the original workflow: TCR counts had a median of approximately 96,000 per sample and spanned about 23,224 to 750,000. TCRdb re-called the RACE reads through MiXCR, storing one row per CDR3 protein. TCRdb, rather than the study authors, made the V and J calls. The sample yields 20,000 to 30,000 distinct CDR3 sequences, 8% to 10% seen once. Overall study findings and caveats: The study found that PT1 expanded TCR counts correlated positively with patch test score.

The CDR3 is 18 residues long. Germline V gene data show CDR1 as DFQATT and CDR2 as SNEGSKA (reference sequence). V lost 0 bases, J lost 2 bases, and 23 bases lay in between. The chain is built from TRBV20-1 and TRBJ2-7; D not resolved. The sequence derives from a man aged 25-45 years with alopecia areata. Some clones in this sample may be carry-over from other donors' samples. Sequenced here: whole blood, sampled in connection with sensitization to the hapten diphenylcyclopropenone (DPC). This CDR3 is CSARDSISTANPTYEQYF. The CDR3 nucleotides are TGCAGTGCTAGAGATTCAATCTCAACGGCGAACCCCACCTACGAGCAGTACTTC.